Reported below is one TCR beta chain. Original data processing: Amplifying reference gene primers gave estimates of nucleated cell counts. Some clones are missing from TCRdb's copy, which holds only in-frame ones; the method was immunoSEQ multiplex PCR. V and J calls and clone size are given by that table; D and trimming were obtained from the DNA. The sample lists around 6,300 clones; roughly 88% were seen once. The sample comes from a study of blood T cell repertoires in COVID-19. For the study at large: Samples taken during acute and convalescent COVID-19 were collected in the United States, Italy and Spain. PBMCs, B-cell-depleted T cells, or T cells provided the cDNA or gDNA that made up the material.

CDR1 is MNHNS and CDR2 is SASEGT in the germline V gene. This CDR3 comprises 15 residues. The V end lost 2 bases, the J end lost 3 bases, and 12 bases lay between the germline ends. Source material: peripheral blood. The receptor was derived from a human donor with active COVID-19. The donor label of this sample is uncertain. The chain combines TRBV6-1 with TRBJ2-3; D unclear. In nucleotides, the CDR3 is TGTGCCAGCAGTGAAACCGGGTATCGAACAGATACGCAGTATTTT. It yields the protein CASSETGYRTDTQYF.